Listed here is a single T cell receptor (beta chain). As yet, its antigen is unknown. This record belongs to a study of cytomegalovirus exposure and HLA in healthy donors. Overall study results and limits: The study found most TCR sequences rare, yet found some public TCRs in many donors. Among the CMV-associated chains, a few were confirmed in vitro as specific for CMV antigens. A list of around 160 TCR beta chains associated with cytomegalovirus was given.

Profiling relied on immunoSEQ multiplex PCR, and the TCRdb table lists in-frame clones only, not all of them. The table has a few hundred thousand clones, approximately 90% seen once. Per germline, CDR1 MNHEY and CDR2 SMNVEV (reference sequence). CDR3 length: 15 residues. V lost 3 bases and J lost 3; bases outside the gene matches: 7. Material: PBMCs. The V and J genes are TRBV27 and TRBJ2-7, with TRBD2 matching over 8 bases. The receptor's source is a woman aged 18-29 years in good health and CMV-seronegative. The CDR3 reads CASSLRAGAHYEQYF. The DNA of the CDR3 is TGTGCCAGCAGTTTGCGAGCGGGAGCGCACTACGAGCAGTACTTC.